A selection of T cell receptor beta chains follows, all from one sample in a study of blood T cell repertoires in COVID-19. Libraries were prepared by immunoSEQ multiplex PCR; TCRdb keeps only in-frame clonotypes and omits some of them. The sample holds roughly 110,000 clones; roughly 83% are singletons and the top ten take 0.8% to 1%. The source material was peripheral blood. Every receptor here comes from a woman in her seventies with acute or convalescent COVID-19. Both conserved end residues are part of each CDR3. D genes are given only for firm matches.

cdr3_aa: CASSPLGQGNTEAFF; v_call: TRBV10-2; d_call: NA
cdr3_aa: CASSFRLAGSTDTQYF; v_call: TRBV7-6; d_call: TRBD2
cdr3_aa: CASSLWGAESYEQYF; v_call: TRBV28; d_call: NA
cdr3_aa: CASSQRTGLGGELFF; v_call: TRBV14; d_call: TRBD1
cdr3_aa: CASSLFAGGNTDTQYF; v_call: TRBV5-1; d_call: TRBD2
cdr3_aa: CASTPTGSSESFEAFF; v_call: TRBV6-6; d_call: TRBD1
cdr3_aa: CASIQDGKNTEAFF; v_call: TRBV10-1; d_call: NA
cdr3_aa: CASSYSGGSHNEQFF; v_call: TRBV6-5; d_call: TRBD2
cdr3_aa: CASSVAGQGGDSPLHF; v_call: TRBV9; d_call: TRBD1
cdr3_aa: CASSLSAGMGYEQYF; v_call: TRBV7-2; d_call: NA
cdr3_aa: CASSQDRDSHPREQYF; v_call: TRBV4-1; d_call: TRBD1
cdr3_aa: CATAGGVNVGSSQAFF; v_call: TRBV15; d_call: TRBD1
cdr3_aa: CASSSGLAGGLRVYEQYF; v_call: TRBV7-2; d_call: TRBD2
cdr3_aa: CATGGGLWTGELFF; v_call: TRBV6-5; d_call: TRBD2
cdr3_aa: CASSVPGSNEQFF; v_call: TRBV9; d_call: NA
cdr3_aa: CASSLGLAGDNEQFF; v_call: TRBV28; d_call: TRBD2
cdr3_aa: CASSYSGQGGEKLFF; v_call: TRBV6-5; d_call: NA
cdr3_aa: CASSYLGEGYTF; v_call: TRBV6-6; d_call: NA
cdr3_aa: CASSEYGGTNEKLFF; v_call: TRBV2; d_call: NA
cdr3_aa: CASSQGGLGELFF; v_call: TRBV3-1/TRBV3-2; d_call: NA
cdr3_aa: CASSITSGGYNEQFF; v_call: TRBV5-1; d_call: TRBD2
cdr3_aa: CASSRGLAGDRSYEQYF; v_call: TRBV3-1/TRBV3-2; d_call: TRBD2
cdr3_aa: CATSRGRGPYEQYF; v_call: TRBV15; d_call: NA
cdr3_aa: CATSRDQQTGGFTYEQYF; v_call: TRBV15; d_call: NA
cdr3_aa: CATSDETANQPQHF; v_call: TRBV24-1; d_call: NA
cdr3_aa: CASSQDLLTDGYTF; v_call: TRBV4-2; d_call: NA